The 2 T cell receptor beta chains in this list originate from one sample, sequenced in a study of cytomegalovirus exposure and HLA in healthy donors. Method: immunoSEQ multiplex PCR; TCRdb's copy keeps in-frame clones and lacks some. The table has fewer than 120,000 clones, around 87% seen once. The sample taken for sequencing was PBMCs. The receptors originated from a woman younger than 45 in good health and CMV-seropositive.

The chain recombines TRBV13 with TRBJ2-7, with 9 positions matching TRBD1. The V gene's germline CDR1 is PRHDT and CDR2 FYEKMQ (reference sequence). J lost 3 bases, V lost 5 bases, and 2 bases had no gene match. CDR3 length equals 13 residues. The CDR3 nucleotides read TGTGCCAGCAGCGAGGACAGGGGCTACGAGCAGTACTTC. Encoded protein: CASSEDRGYEQYF.

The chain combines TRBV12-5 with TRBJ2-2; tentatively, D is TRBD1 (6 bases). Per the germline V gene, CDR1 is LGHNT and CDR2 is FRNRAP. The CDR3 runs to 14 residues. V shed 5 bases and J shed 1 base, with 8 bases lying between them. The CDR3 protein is CASGPGQNTGELFF. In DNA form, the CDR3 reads TGTGCTAGTGGTCCGGGACAGAACACCGGGGAGCTGTTTTTT.